Following are 21 T cell receptor beta chains from one sample sequenced in a study of blood T cell repertoires in COVID-19. TCRdb keeps only in-frame clones here, not all; method: immunoSEQ multiplex PCR. This table has some 25,000 clones, around nine tenths appearing once. The sequencing sample was made of peripheral blood. All receptors derive from a man between 65 and 85 years old with COVID-19, enrolled during active disease.

The rearrangement joins TRBV6-1 to TRBJ2-3; 7 nucleotides line up with TRBD1. The CDR3 runs 18 residues. V lost 3 bases and J lost 1; bases outside the gene matches: 13. Germline CDR1 MNHNS, CDR2 SASEGT. The DNA of the CDR3 is TGTGCCAGCAGTGATAGTGCCACAGGGGTATACGGCACAGATACGCAGTATTTT. Its translation is CASSDSATGVYGTDTQYF.

The chain combines TRBV7-2 with TRBJ2-2; the D gene is possibly TRBD2 (7 bases). V lost 5 bases, J lost 9 bases, and 16 bases lay in between. Germline V gene data show CDR1 as SGHTA and CDR2 as FQGNSA. The CDR3 loop spans 14 amino acids. The CDR3 loop is CASSASRGGRELFF. The CDR3 DNA reads TGTGCCAGCAGCGCCTCGAGGGGGGGCCGGGAGCTGTTTTTT.

This CDR3 is CASGFFLASSSYNEQFF. For the CDR3, the DNA is TGTGCTAGTGGTTTTTTTCTAGCGTCGAGCTCCTACAATGAGCAGTTCTTC. The chain employs TRBV12-5 and TRBJ2-1; D is perhaps TRBD2 (6 bases). V was trimmed by 3 bases and J by 0 bases, leaving 15 bases between them. The length of the CDR3 is 17 residues. Germline V gene sequence: CDR1 LGHNT, CDR2 FRNRAP.

The chain uses TRBV5-1 and TRBJ2-1; 11 bases match TRBD2. The germline gives CDR1 SGHRS, CDR2 YFSETQ. The CDR3 runs 15 residues. Unmatched junction bases numbered 4, after V lost 4 bases and J lost 4 bases. CDR3 in DNA: TGCGCCAGCAGCCTACTAGCGGGGGCTTACAATGAGCAGTTCTTC. Translated, it gives CASSLLAGAYNEQFF.

This chain links TRBV5-4 with TRBJ2-5; TRBD1 is a possible D gene (6 bases). This CDR3 comprises 17 residues. Germline V gene lookup returns CDR1 SGHNT and CDR2 YYREEE (reference sequence). The V end was cut by 4 bases, the J end by 3 bases, with 22 bases between. CDR3 bases: TGTGCCAGCAGCCGTATCGGAGGCAGGGGATGGGAAGAGACCCAGTACTTC. Protein sequence: CASSRIGGRGWEETQYF.

This sequence joins TRBV10-3 and TRBJ1-4; 12 nucleotides match TRBD1. The CDR3 length is 15 residues. With V trimmed by 10 bases and J by 4 bases, 7 bases remained unmatched. Germline loops: CDR1 ENHRY, CDR2 SYGVKD. The CDR3 bases are TGTGCCACCGGGACAGGGGGCGCGGTTAATGAAAAACTGTTTTTT. Encoded protein: CATGTGGAVNEKLFF.

The rearrangement links TRBV5-1 to TRBJ2-5; 9 bases align to TRBD1. CDR1 and CDR2 from the germline V gene are SGHRS and YFSETQ. CDR3 length: 14 amino acids. V was clipped by 3 bases and J by 2 bases; unmatched bases: 2. CDR3 region: CASSYDRGQETQYF. CDR3 nucleotides: TGCGCCAGCAGCTACGACAGGGGGCAAGAGACCCAGTACTTC.

The J gene is TRBJ2-5, the V gene TRBV7-9, with 13 nucleotides matching TRBD2. V was clipped by 4 bases and J by 5 bases; unmatched bases: 16. This CDR3 contains 19 residues. CDR1 is SEHNR and CDR2 is FQNEAQ in the germline V gene (reference sequence). This CDR3 is CASSSDTSGRAEVQETQYF. CDR3 nucleotide sequence: TGTGCCAGCAGCTCCGATACTAGCGGGAGGGCCGAGGTCCAGGAGACCCAGTACTTC.

The chain is built from TRBV9 and TRBJ1-5; 7 bases line up with TRBD1. CDR1 SGDLS and CDR2 YYNGEE come from the germline V gene. V shed 4 bases, J shed 0 bases, and the junction held 7 bases outside the gene matches. The CDR3 runs to 16 residues. The CDR3, as DNA: TGTGCCAGCAGCACGGGAACAGGGGTTAGCAATCAGCCCCAGCATTTT. Its protein is CASSTGTGVSNQPQHF.

The chain carries TRBV3-1 (or the pseudogene TRBV3-2) and TRBJ1-2; D ambiguous. The CDR3 runs to 11 residues. The V gene's germline CDR1 is LGHDT and CDR2 YNNKEL (reference sequence). The germline V and J ends were trimmed by 4 bases and 12 bases, with 12 bases remaining between them. The CDR3 spells CASSLGLSNTF. In DNA, the CDR3 is TGTGCCAGCAGCCTCGGACTTTCCAACACCTTC.

V is TRBV7-9 and J is TRBJ2-1; D call uncertain. The V end lost 2 bases, the J end lost 2 bases, and 10 bases lay between the germline ends. The CDR3 length is 15 residues. CDR1 and CDR2 from the germline V gene are SEHNR and FQNEAQ (reference sequence). The CDR3 DNA follows: TGTGCCAGCAGCTTAACTGAGACTGCCTACAATGAGCAGTTCTTC. The encoded protein is CASSLTETAYNEQFF.

The count of this clone is one. The chain combines TRBV27 with TRBJ1-4, with D perhaps TRBD1 (5 bases). Germline V gene lookup returns CDR1 MNHEY and CDR2 SMNVEV (reference sequence). The length of the CDR3 is 14 residues. Between the trimmed V and J ends, which lost 0 bases and 7 bases, there was a span of 9 bases. Written as DNA, the CDR3 is TGTGCCAGCAGTTTATCGGGGGGAACTGAAAAACTGTTTTTT. Its protein product is CASSLSGGTEKLFF.

The rearrangement links TRBV7-8 to TRBJ2-2; TRBD2 matches 11 bases. J was trimmed by 6 bases and V by 6 bases; bases with no gene match: 3. The CDR3 extends over 14 amino acids. Germline V gene sequence: CDR1 SGHVS, CDR2 FQNEAQ. CDR3 coding DNA: TGTGCCAGCAGGTTTAGCGGGGGGGCCGGGGAGCTGTTTTTT. As protein: CASRFSGGAGELFF.

The V and J genes are TRBV6-5 and TRBJ2-3, with D unclear. The CDR3 extends over 13 amino acids. Trimming stripped 6 bases from V and 6 bases from J, with 13 bases between. Germline CDR1 MNHEY, CDR2 SVGAGI. Written as DNA, the CDR3 is TGTGCCAGCAGCACGACTGCCATGGATACGCAGTATTTT. Encoded protein: CASSTTAMDTQYF.

The chain has TRBV4-2 and TRBJ1-4, with a weak D call TRBD1 (5 bases). V was shortened by 4 bases and J by 6 bases, with 12 bases between the two germline ends. The V gene's germline CDR1 is LGHNA and CDR2 YNFKEQ. CDR3 length equals 14 residues. The CDR3 region has the DNA TGTGCCAGCAGCCGAGGACACCGTTATGAAAAACTGTTTTTT. Its translation: CASSRGHRYEKLFF.

V gene TRBV5-4 combines with J gene TRBJ2-1; 16 bases are shared with TRBD2. Germline trimming cut 4 bases from V and 8 bases from J; bases unmatched to any gene: 6. Germline V gene sequence: CDR1 SGHNT, CDR2 YYREEE (reference sequence). The CDR3 covers 16 residues. In nucleotides, the CDR3 is TGTGCCAGCAGCCCCGGGACTAGCGGGAGGGGGGATGAGCAGTTCTTC. Amino acid sequence: CASSPGTSGRGDEQFF.

The rearrangement links TRBV5-1 to TRBJ1-6, with a weak D call TRBD1 (6 bases). Germline V gene sequence: CDR1 SGHRS, CDR2 YFSETQ. Trimming cost V 0 bases and J 9 bases, with 16 bases left between them. The CDR3 spans 16 residues. CDR3 nucleotides: TGCGCCAGCAGCTTGGGGGGGCTCAGCTCGCGTTCACCCCTCCACTTT. Protein: CASSLGGLSSRSPLHF.

The chain employs TRBV27 and TRBJ2-1, with a weak D call TRBD2 (6 bases). The CDR3 contains 16 residues. From germline, CDR1 is MNHEY and CDR2 SMNVEV (reference sequence). Deletions cut 5 bases from V and 10 bases from J, with 24 bases between. The DNA for the CDR3 is TGTGCCAGCAGTCCCTCGTGGGACTCCGCCCTGCCAGAGCAGTTCTTC. This encodes CASSPSWDSALPEQFF.

The chain couples TRBV4-1 to TRBJ2-2; TRBD2 matches 14 bases. With 6 bases clipped from V and 5 bases from J, the junction kept 5 bases outside the gene matches. The V gene's germline CDR1 is MGHRA and CDR2 YSYEKL. The length of the CDR3 is 16 residues. The CDR3 nucleotides read TGCGCCAGCAGATGGACTAGCGGGAGGCATACCGGGGAGCTGTTTTTT. Translated: CASRWTSGRHTGELFF.

The chain employs TRBV24-1 and TRBJ2-7; possible D gene TRBD1, 6 bases. V dropped 8 bases and J dropped 6 bases, with 10 bases sitting between them. Germline CDR1 and CDR2: KGHDR and SFDVKD. The CDR3 totals 11 residues. CDR3 in DNA: TGTGCCACCAAACAGGGCTTCGAGCAGTACTTC. It translates to CATKQGFEQYF.

V gene TRBV5-6 combines with J gene TRBJ2-2; 8 bases line up with TRBD1. The CDR3 has 16 residues. J was trimmed by 2 bases and V by 2 bases; bases with no gene match: 5. Germline CDR1 and CDR2: SGHDT and YYEEEE. Here the CDR3 DNA reads TGTGCCAGCAGCTTTGGGACAGGACAAAACACCGGGGAGCTGTTTTTT. Amino acid sequence: CASSFGTGQNTGELFF. The entire variable domain, with the rest obtained from reference TRBV5-6 and TRBJ2-2, is as follows: DAGVTQSPTHLIKTRGQQVTLRCSPKSGHDTVSWYQQALGQGPQFIFQYYEEEERQRGNFPDRFSGHQFPNYSSELNVNALLLGDSALYLCASSFGTGQNTGELFFGEGSRLTVL.